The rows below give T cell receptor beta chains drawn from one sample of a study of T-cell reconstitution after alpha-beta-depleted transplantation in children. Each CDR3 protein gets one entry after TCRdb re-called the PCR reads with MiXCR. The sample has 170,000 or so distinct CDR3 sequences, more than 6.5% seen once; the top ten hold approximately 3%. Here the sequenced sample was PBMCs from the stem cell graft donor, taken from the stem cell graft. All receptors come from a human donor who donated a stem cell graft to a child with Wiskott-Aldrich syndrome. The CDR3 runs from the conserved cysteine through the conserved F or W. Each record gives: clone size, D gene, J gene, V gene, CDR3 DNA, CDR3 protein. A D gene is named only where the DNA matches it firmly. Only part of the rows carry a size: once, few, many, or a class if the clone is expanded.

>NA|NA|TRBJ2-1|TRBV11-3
TGTGCCAGCAGCTTAGGGGGGCAGGGGAACGAGCAGTTCTTC
CASSLGGQGNEQFF
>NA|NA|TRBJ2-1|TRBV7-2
TGTGCCAGCAGCTCCGGATACGGGGACAATGAGCAGTTCTTC
CASSSGYGDNEQFF
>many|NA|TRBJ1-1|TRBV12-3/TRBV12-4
TGTGCCAGCAGTTTGTCCGCGACAGGACGAGCTTTCTTT
CASSLSATGRAFF
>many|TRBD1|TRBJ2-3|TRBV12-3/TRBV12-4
TGTGCCAGCAGTTTAGACAGGGGTACAGATACGCAGTATTTT
CASSLDRGTDTQYF
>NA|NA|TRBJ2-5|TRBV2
TGTGCCAGCAGTGAATTGGCAGGACCCTCACAAGAGACCCAGTACTTC
CASSELAGPSQETQYF
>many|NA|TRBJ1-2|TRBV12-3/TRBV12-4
TGTGCCAGCAGTTTAGTTTTACCCAGTGGCTACACCTTC
CASSLVLPSGYTF
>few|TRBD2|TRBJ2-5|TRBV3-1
TGTGCCTGCAGCTCCTGGACTAGCGGGAGGGCGTCAGAGACCCAGTACTTC
CACSSWTSGRASETQYF
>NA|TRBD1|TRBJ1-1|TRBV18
TGTGCCAGCTCACCCGACAGGGTCGCTGAAGCTTTCTTT
CASSPDRVAEAFF
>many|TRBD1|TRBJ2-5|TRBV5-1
TGCGCCAGCAGCTTGGGGGACAGGGATCGGGAGACCCAGTACTTC
CASSLGDRDRETQYF
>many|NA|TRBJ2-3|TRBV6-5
TGTGCCAGCAGTTATTACGGACCCCCGGGGGCAGATACGCAGTATTTT
CASSYYGPPGADTQYF
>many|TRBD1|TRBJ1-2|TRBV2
TGTGCCAGCGGTGAACGGACAGGGAACTATGGCTACACCTTC
CASGERTGNYGYTF
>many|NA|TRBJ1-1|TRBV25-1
TGTGCCAGCAGAGCCAACACTGAAGCTTTCTTT
CASRANTEAFF
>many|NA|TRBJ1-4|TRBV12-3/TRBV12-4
TGTGCCAGCAGCCCCCAGGCAGTTGGAGAAAAACTGTTTTTT
CASSPQAVGEKLFF
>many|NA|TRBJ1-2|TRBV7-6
TGTGCCAGCAGTCGGGGGAGGGCATATGGCTACACCTTC
CASSRGRAYGYTF
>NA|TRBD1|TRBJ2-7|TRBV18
TGTGCCAGCTCACGACCCGGGACAGAAAGATACGAGCAGTACTTC
CASSRPGTERYEQYF
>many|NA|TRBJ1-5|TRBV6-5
TGTGCCAGCCGAAGAAGCATCGGTCAGCCCCAGCATTTT
CASRRSIGQPQHF
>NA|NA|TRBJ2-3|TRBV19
TGTGCCAGTAGTATTCGCGGGACAGCCACAGATACGCAGTATTTT
CASSIRGTATDTQYF
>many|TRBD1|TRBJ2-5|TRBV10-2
TGCGCCAGCAGTCCTACAGGGGGCCGGGAGACCCAGTACTTC
CASSPTGGRETQYF
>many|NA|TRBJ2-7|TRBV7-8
TGTGCCAGCAGCTTAGAAAGGGCACTGGGTGAGCAGTACTTC
CASSLERALGEQYF
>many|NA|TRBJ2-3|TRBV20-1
TGCAGTGCTAGAGATCTCGCCACTAGTAGCACAGATACGCAGTATTTT
CSARDLATSSTDTQYF